The clone carrying this T cell receptor (beta chain) occurred a few times. The sample comes from a study of spatial heterogeneity in lung cancer. In the study overall: When follow-up PBMC samples existed, they were sequenced (at a median of roughly 2 years after resection). For the average unique TCR and UMI combination, more than 8.5 occurrences appeared in raw reads.

The CDR3 loop spans 14 amino acids. The V gene end was trimmed by 0 bases and the J gene end by 5 bases; junction bases not matched to a gene: 2. CDR1 is KGHDR and CDR2 is SFDVKD in the germline V gene. One entry per CDR3 protein results from TCRdb running MiXCR on the 5' RACE reads. The data show about 47,000 distinct CDR3 sequences, roughly 7.4% seen once. Time point: blood at routine non-recurrence follow-up after resection. In each case, whole RNA from tumor, nontumor lung or frozen PBMC was sequenced unsorted. The V call is TRBV24-1, the J call TRBJ1-2, with TRBD1 identical over 7 bases. Sequencing used PBMCs, obtained at follow-up. The receptor comes from a female donor with early-stage non-small cell lung cancer. CDR3 coding DNA: TGTGCCACCAGTGATTTGCGCAGGGGGTATGGCTACACCTTC. Its protein product is CATSDLRRGYGYTF.